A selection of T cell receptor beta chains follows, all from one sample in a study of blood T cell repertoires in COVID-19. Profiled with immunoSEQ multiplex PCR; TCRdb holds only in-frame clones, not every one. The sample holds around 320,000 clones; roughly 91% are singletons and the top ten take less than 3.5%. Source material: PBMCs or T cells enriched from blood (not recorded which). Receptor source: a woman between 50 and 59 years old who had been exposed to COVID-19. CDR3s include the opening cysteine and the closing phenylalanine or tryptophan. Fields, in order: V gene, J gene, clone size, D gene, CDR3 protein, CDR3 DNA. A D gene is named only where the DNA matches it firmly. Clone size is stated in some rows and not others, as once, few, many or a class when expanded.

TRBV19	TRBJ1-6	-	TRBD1	CASSIVGGQGNSPLHF	TGTGCCAGTAGTATCGTTGGGGGACAGGGGAATTCACCCCTCCACTTT
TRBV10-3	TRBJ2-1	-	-	CAIGQVNEQFF	TGTGCCATCGGGCAGGTCAATGAGCAGTTCTTC
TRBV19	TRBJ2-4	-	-	CASSPGGVAKNIQYF	TGTGCCAGTAGTCCAGGAGGGGTCGCCAAAAACATTCAGTACTTC
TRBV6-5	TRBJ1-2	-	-	CASSYARELGYTF	TGTGCCAGCAGTTACGCCAGGGAATTGGGCTACACCTTC
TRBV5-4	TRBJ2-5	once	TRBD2	CASSPRTSGGEETQYF	TGTGCCAGCAGCCCTCGGACTAGCGGGGGTGAGGAGACCCAGTACTTC
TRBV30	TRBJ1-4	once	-	CAWSVIRSRGFSEKLFF	TGTGCCTGGAGTGTGATTAGATCTAGGGGATTTAGTGAAAAACTGTTTTTT
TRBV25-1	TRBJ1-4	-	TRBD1	CASSETRGTGGEKLFF	TGTGCCAGCAGTGAGACGAGAGGGACAGGGGGTGAAAAACTGTTTTTT
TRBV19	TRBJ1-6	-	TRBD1	CASSSGTGVNSPLHF	TGTGCCAGTAGTTCCGGGACAGGGGTTAATTCACCCCTCCACTTT
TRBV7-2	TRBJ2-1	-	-	CASSPRSLEYNEQFF	TGTGCCAGCAGCCCGCGGTCCTTGGAGTACAATGAGCAGTTCTTC
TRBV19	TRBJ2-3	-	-	CASSILSGTGTDTQYF	TGTGCCAGTAGTATACTGAGTGGAACGGGAACAGATACGCAGTATTTT
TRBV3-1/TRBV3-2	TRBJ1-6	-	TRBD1	CASSQGQGPPLHF	TGTGCCAGCAGCCAAGGACAGGGTCCACCCCTCCACTTT
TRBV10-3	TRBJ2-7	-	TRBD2	CAISDRLTLAGLSYEQYF	TGTGCCATCAGTGACAGATTGACACTAGCGGGGCTCTCCTACGAGCAGTACTTC
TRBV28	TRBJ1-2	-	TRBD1	CASSQTGNYGYTF	TGTGCCAGCAGCCAGACAGGGAACTATGGCTACACCTTC